The TCR beta chain under discussion was sequenced for a study of blood T cell repertoires in COVID-19. CDR1 and CDR2 (germline): KGHDR, SFDVKD. V gave up 5 bases and J gave up 4 bases; unmatched junction bases: 7. This CDR3 comprises 15 residues. Only in-frame clones appear in the TCRdb table, and some are missing; sequencing was by immunoSEQ multiplex PCR. The data show some 120,000 clones, with around nine tenths seen just once and approximately 1% held by the top ten. The sample holds one count of this clone. The specimen sequenced was peripheral blood. This clonotype was sampled from a woman over 75 with acute or convalescent COVID-19. The rearrangement uses TRBV24-1 and TRBJ2-3; 8 bases fit TRBD2. The DNA of the CDR3 is TGTGCCACCAGTGGCGACCCGGGACTAGCAGATACGCAGTATTTT. This gives the protein CATSGDPGLADTQYF.